This T cell receptor (beta chain) was retrieved from a study of T cell repertoires in cytomegalovirus infection. Turning to the study itself: In public TCR beta signatures, there were indications of both CMV infection and matching HLA type. Broader study findings: In two of eight donors, the top clonotype was HLA-C-restricted CMV-specific. The study identified carriers of CMV plus the relevant HLA from cumulative public TCR beta family frequency.

MiXCR, applied by TCRdb to the reads, yields one record per CDR3 protein. The sample includes about 140,000 distinct CDR3 sequences, approximately 5.9% of them seen just once. This clonotype showed up many times. As yet, its antigen is unknown. The CDR3 extends over 15 amino acids. Losses at the gene ends were 4 bases for V and 8 bases for J; bases not matched to a gene: 9. The clonotype originates from a human donor in good health (CMV status not recorded). Some clones in this sample may be carry-over from other donors' samples. The chain recombines TRBV12-3 or TRBV12-4 with TRBJ2-1; 9 positions match TRBD2. Input material: PBMCs. CDR3 sequence reads: CASSSLTSGHDEQFF. The DNA of the CDR3 is TGTGCCAGCAGTTCTCTGACTAGCGGTCATGATGAGCAGTTCTTC.